This is a list of T cell receptor beta chains from one sample in a study of neoadjuvant nivolumab and ipilimumab in lung cancer. The table came from immunoSEQ multiplex PCR; TCRdb's copy has only in-frame clones and leaves some out. This sample has approximately 35,000 clones, with 92% found just once. The source material was peripheral blood, sampled after neoadjuvant nivolumab, alone or with ipilimumab, at or shortly before surgery. Receptors were obtained from an adult with non-small cell lung cancer. CDR3s include the opening cysteine and the closing phenylalanine or tryptophan. The D gene is left open where the match is weak. Rows may omit the clone size; those that give it use once, few, many or a size class.

.,13,TRBV29-1,.,TRBJ2-7,TGCAGCGTTGAAGGGGACACCAACTACGAGCAGTACTTC,CSVEGDTNYEQYF
.,14,TRBV11-3,.,TRBJ2-7,TGTGCCAGCAGCCGGGGACTCCCTTTGGACGAGCAGTACTTC,CASSRGLPLDEQYF
.,17,TRBV18,.,TRBJ2-3,TGTGCCAGCTCCCCTACGGACAGTCCTGGAGGCACAGATACGCAGTATTTT,CASSPTDSPGGTDTQYF
.,18,TRBV7-9,.,TRBJ1-5,TGTGCCAGCAGCAAGGAACCAAGGGGGGTTGGGAGCAATCAGCCCCAGCATTTT,CASSKEPRGVGSNQPQHF
.,16,TRBV18,.,TRBJ2-5,TGTGCCAGCTCACCATGGAGACAGGGAGGTGAGGAGACCCAGTACTTC,CASSPWRQGGEETQYF
.,15,TRBV10-2,.,TRBJ2-3,TGCGCCAGCAGTGAGGTAGAGGGTTTATTAGATACGCAGTATTTT,CASSEVEGLLDTQYF
.,16,TRBV12-2,.,TRBJ2-5,TGTGCAAGTCGCTTACCCGCTAGCACGTCGCAAGAGACCCAGTACTTC,CASRLPASTSQETQYF
TRBD1,14,TRBV7-9,.,TRBJ1-2,TGTGCCAGCGGCCAGGGACAGGGGACCCATGGCTACACCTTC,CASGQGQGTHGYTF
.,14,TRBV2,.,TRBJ1-4,TGTGCCAGCAGTGCAGACAGATCTAATGAAAAACTGTTTTTT,CASSADRSNEKLFF
.,15,TRBV11-2,.,TRBJ2-1,TGTGCCAGCAGCTTAGTCCCCGGCCCTATCAATGAGCAGTTCTTC,CASSLVPGPINEQFF
TRBD2,15,TRBV5-5,.,TRBJ2-5,TGTGCCAGCAGCTTGGAGGGACTAGCGGGGGAGACCCAGTACTTC,CASSLEGLAGETQYF
.,15,TRBV5-4,.,TRBJ1-3,TGTGCCAGCAGCTTGGGCAGGGCCTCTGGAAACACCATATATTTT,CASSLGRASGNTIYF
TRBD2,14,TRBV7-9,.,TRBJ2-2,TGTGCCAGCAGCTTAGCGGCGGGAGCGGGGGAGCTGTTTTTT,CASSLAAGAGELFF
TRBD1,14,TRBV7-9,.,TRBJ2-7,TGTGCCAGCAGCTTAGTATCAGGGGGCAGCGAGCAGTACTTC,CASSLVSGGSEQYF
.,16,TRBV11-2,.,TRBJ2-5,TGTGCCAGCAGCCCCCCGAGACCCGACAGGAGGGAGACCCAGTACTTC,CASSPPRPDRRETQYF
.,11,TRBV5-4,.,TRBJ2-3,TGTGCCAGCAGCTTGAAAGATACGCAGTATTTT,CASSLKDTQYF
.,16,TRBV5-4,.,TRBJ2-3,TGTGCCAGCAGCTTAGGCCGGACCATCTACACAGATACGCAGTATTTT,CASSLGRTIYTDTQYF
TRBD2,17,TRBV5-1,.,TRBJ2-3,TGCGCCAGCAGCTTGGGTTTTTTTAGCGGGCCTACAGATACGCAGTATTTT,CASSLGFFSGPTDTQYF
.,17,TRBV6-1,.,TRBJ1-5,TGTGCCAGCAGTGAAGGCAGGAACGTATATAGCAATCAGCCCCAGCATTTT,CASSEGRNVYSNQPQHF
.,14,TRBV5-4,.,TRBJ2-3,TGTGCCAGCAGCCAGGAAAGGGGGGCAGATACGCAGTATTTT,CASSQERGADTQYF
.,14,TRBV5-4,.,TRBJ2-5,TGTGCCAGCAGCTCGAGGACGGTCAGGGAGACCCAGTACTTC,CASSSRTVRETQYF
.,13,TRBV10-3,.,TRBJ1-2,TGTGCCATCAGCAGGGACGGAGACTATGGCTACACCTTC,CAISRDGDYGYTF
.,15,TRBV7-6,.,TRBJ1-1,TGTGCCAGCAGCTTAAGGGGGGGAGACAGGACTGAAGCTTTCTTT,CASSLRGGDRTEAFF
.,14,TRBV10-2,.,TRBJ1-1,TGCGCCAGCAGGCCCGGGGCTCAGGGGACTGAAGCTTTCTTT,CASRPGAQGTEAFF
TRBD2,14,TRBV27,.,TRBJ2-7,TGTGCCAGCAGTGGGACTCGGGAGGGAAACGAGCAGTACTTC,CASSGTREGNEQYF
.,14,TRBV6-1,.,TRBJ2-3,TGTGCCAGCAGTGTGGTGCGAGGTGGGGATACGCAGTATTTT,CASSVVRGGDTQYF
TRBD2,21,TRBV14,.,TRBJ2-2,TGTGCCAGCAGCCAAGTCAGGCCGGGACTAGCGATAGCAGGACCCACCGGGGAGCTGTTTTTT,CASSQVRPGLAIAGPTGELFF
.,13,TRBV29-1,.,TRBJ1-2,TGCAGCGTGGAGGTTTTCAGGAACTATGGCTACACCTTC,CSVEVFRNYGYTF
TRBD2,15,TRBV5-4,once,TRBJ2-7,TGTGCCAGCAGCTTGGGACTAGCGGAGGCCTACGAGCAGTACTTC,CASSLGLAEAYEQYF
TRBD2,14,TRBV7-6,.,TRBJ2-2,TGTGCCAGCAGCCGGACTAGCCCTGCCGGGGAGCTGTTTTTT,CASSRTSPAGELFF
.,13,TRBV9,.,TRBJ2-7,TGTGCCAGCAGCGTAGTGGACAGCTACGAGCAGTACTTC,CASSVVDSYEQYF
TRBD1,16,TRBV29-1,.,TRBJ2-6,TGCAGCGCTGGGACAGGGGGAATCTCTGGGGCCAACGTCCTGACTTTC,CSAGTGGISGANVLTF
.,13,TRBV29-1,.,TRBJ1-5,TGCAGCGTTGAGGAGGTTCGAGGACAGCCCCAGCATTTT,CSVEEVRGQPQHF